The entry that follows covers one T cell receptor beta chain sequence. These data are taken from a study of blood T cell repertoires in COVID-19. Study-level background: In each case, the material was cDNA or gDNA derived from T cells, B-cell-depleted T cells, or PBMCs.

Germline assignment: CDR1 SGDLS and CDR2 YYNGEE. With V trimmed by 0 bases and J by 8 bases, 10 bases remained unmatched. The CDR3 has 15 amino acids. In the source study's methods: Scientists estimated how many nucleated cells there were by amplifying reference gene primers. Profiled with immunoSEQ multiplex PCR; TCRdb holds only in-frame clones, not every one. That table supplies the V and J calls and clone size; D and trimming were determined from the DNA. The sample has about 46,000 clones; about 91% are singletons. The sample comprised peripheral blood. The clonotype originates from a man aged 50 to 59 with acute or convalescent COVID-19. V gene TRBV9 combines with J gene TRBJ1-2; 7 bases agree with TRBD1. DNA of the CDR3: TGTGCCAGCAGCGTAGATCTGGCAGGGGGTACGGGCTACACCTTC. The encoded protein is CASSVDLAGGTGYTF.